This T cell receptor beta chain was sequenced for a study of yellow fever vaccine responses in identical twins. TCRdb reprocessed the RT-PCR reads via MiXCR and lists one record per CDR3 protein. This sample yields some 3,000 distinct CDR3 sequences, of which about 86% are seen a single time; 1.6% belongs to the top ten. The length of the CDR3 is 13 residues. Germline V CDR1 and CDR2: SGHNT, YYREEE (reference sequence). Trimming removed 3 bases from V and 5 bases from J, with 11 bases in between. This clonotype came up a few times. Its antigen is undetermined. Study-level results: Reportedly, the response of twins' T cells to the vaccine seemed partly convergent, partly personalized.

The chain recombines TRBV5-4 with TRBJ2-5, with D possibly matching TRBD2 (5 bases). The sequencing here drew on T cells from blood (PBMCs), unsorted or a sorted subset (not recorded which), taken before or after yellow fever vaccination (not recorded which). This clonotype was sampled from a woman under 30 who received the yellow fever vaccine. The CDR3 DNA follows: TGTGCCAGCAGCTCTACTAGTGTGGAGACCCAGTACTTC. Its translation: CASSSTSVETQYF.